Below, 31 T cell receptor beta chains from the same sample are listed, as sequenced in a study of CD8+ T cells in alopecia areata. The authors extracted RNA and reverse transcribed it into cDNA as the sequencing template. Data came from immunoSEQ multiplex PCR; TCRdb stores just in-frame clones and leaves some out. The sample consists of 100,000 to 150,000 clones, around 49% of them appearing once. This sample comprised CD8+ T cells sorted from blood, obtained at week 0. The receptor source for this set is a human donor with alopecia areata.

The chain recombines TRBV6-5 with TRBJ2-7; D gene unclear. The CDR3 covers 13 residues. Looked up from germline, CDR1 is MNHEY and CDR2 is SVGAGI. The germline V and J ends were trimmed by 5 bases and 0 bases, with 8 bases remaining between them. The CDR3 loop reads CASSPPLSYEQYF. The CDR3 bases are TGTGCCAGCAGTCCCCCCCTCTCCTACGAGCAGTACTTC.

The chain is built from TRBV27 and TRBJ1-1; D call uncertain. The germline V gene has CDR1 MNHEY and CDR2 SMNVEV (reference sequence). Trimming pared 0 bases from V and 7 bases from J, leaving 9 bases between. This CDR3 spans 13 amino acids. The CDR3 bases are TGTGCCAGCAGTTTATCACCTCTTGATGAAGCTTTCTTT. The encoded protein is CASSLSPLDEAFF.

The chain is built from TRBV4-2 and TRBJ1-2; D not certain. V dropped 5 bases and J dropped 2 bases, with 12 bases sitting between them. The germline V gene encodes CDR1 LGHNA and CDR2 YNFKEQ. This CDR3 comprises 14 residues. For the CDR3, the DNA is TGTGCCAGCAGCTTGGTCGGACTGAACTATGGCTACACCTTC. This gives the protein CASSLVGLNYGYTF.

The CDR3 reads CASSSVGDYEQYF. CDR3 coding DNA: TGTGCCAGCAGTTCCGTGGGCGACTACGAGCAGTACTTC. The V gene is TRBV6-5, the J gene TRBJ2-7; D remains ambiguous. Germline values: CDR1 MNHEY, CDR2 SVGAGI. This CDR3 region has 13 residues. V gave up 4 bases and J gave up 3 bases, with 10 bases separating them.

This chain joins TRBV7-8 and TRBJ2-1, with 7 nucleotides matching TRBD2. CDR3 length: 16 amino acids. The trim removed 1 base at V and 7 bases at J, leaving 10 bases unmatched. The germline CDR1 and CDR2 sequences are SGHVS and FQNEAQ. This CDR3 reads CASSLGGLGVVNEQFF. CDR3 in DNA: TGTGCCAGCAGCTTAGGAGGACTAGGAGTGGTGAATGAGCAGTTCTTC.

The sample holds a few counts of this clone. The chain links TRBV2 to TRBJ2-7; D unclear. The V gene lost 1 base and the J gene lost 5 bases, with 12 bases spanning the gap. The germline CDR1 and CDR2 sequences are SNHLY and FYNNEI. This CDR3 has 14 residues. As DNA, the CDR3 is TGTGCCAGCAGTGAAGGGGCAGTTGTGCACGAGCAGTACTTC. As protein: CASSEGAVVHEQYF. Full variable domain (rest looked up from reference TRBV2 and TRBJ2-7): EPEVTQTPSHQVTQMGQEVILRCVPISNHLYFYWYRQILGQKVEFLVSFYNNEISEKSEIFDDQFSVERPDGSNFTLKIRSTKLEDSAMYFCASSEGAVVHEQYFGPGTRLTVT.

This clone was counted between two and nine times. The V call is TRBV6-5, the J call TRBJ2-1, with 7 positions matching TRBD2. The germline V gene has CDR1 MNHEY and CDR2 SVGAGI. V lost 1 base to trimming and J lost 1 base; unmatched junction nucleotides: 4. The CDR3 contains 16 residues. CDR3 protein: CASSYYAGESYNEQFF. The CDR3 nucleotides are TGTGCCAGCAGTTACTACGCGGGGGAATCCTACAATGAGCAGTTCTTC.

The CDR3 coding sequence is TGTGCCAGCAGTGGGCGGAACGAGCAGTACTTC. This gives the protein CASSGRNEQYF. The gene calls are TRBV27 and TRBJ2-7; D ambiguous. Germline CDR1 MNHEY, CDR2 SMNVEV (reference sequence). The V end lost 5 bases, the J end lost 5 bases, and 7 bases lay between the germline ends. The CDR3 is 11 amino acids.

This clone came up a few times. The chain employs TRBV29-1 and TRBJ2-7; D may be TRBD2 (6 bases). With 0 bases removed from V and 1 base from J, the gap between germline ends came to 13 bases. The germline V gene has CDR1 SQVTM and CDR2 ANQGSEA. The CDR3 loop spans 15 amino acids. In DNA form, the CDR3 reads TGCAGCGTTGAAGAGCGGGGCTTCAATTCCTACGAGCAGTACTTC. This gives the protein CSVEERGFNSYEQYF.

V gene TRBV5-6 combines with J gene TRBJ2-7; perhaps D is TRBD1 or TRBD2 (6 bases each). V lost 1 base and J lost 6, with 14 bases in between. The germline gives CDR1 SGHDT, CDR2 YYEEEE. CDR3 size: 14 residues. CDR3 sequence reads: CASSLIRGPGEQYF. CDR3 DNA sequence: TGTGCCAGCAGCTTGATACGGGGGCCGGGCGAGCAGTACTTC. Using reference TRBV5-6 and TRBJ2-7 for the parts outside the CDR3, the full variable domain is DAGVTQSPTHLIKTRGQQVTLRCSPKSGHDTVSWYQQALGQGPQFIFQYYEEEERQRGNFPDRFSGHQFPNYSSELNVNALLLGDSALYLCASSLIRGPGEQYFGPGTRLTVT.

Only a few counts were recorded for this clone. The chain uses TRBV27 and TRBJ2-3; D perhaps matches TRBD1 (5 bases). With 4 bases removed from V and 11 bases from J, the gap between germline ends came to 13 bases. Per germline, CDR1 MNHEY and CDR2 SMNVEV (reference sequence). This CDR3 has 12 amino acids. CDR3 sequence: CASSSGPVRQYF. The CDR3 DNA is TGTGCCAGCAGTTCAGGGCCCGTCCGGCAGTATTTT.

The chain couples TRBV29-1 to TRBJ2-3; no clear D. This CDR3 has 17 residues. V gave up 0 bases and J gave up 2 bases, with 18 bases separating them. Germline CDR1 and CDR2: SQVTM and ANQGSEA. CDR3 region: CSVEDRAGPSATDTQYF. CDR3 DNA: TGCAGCGTTGAAGATCGGGCCGGTCCCTCCGCCACAGATACGCAGTATTTT.

J is TRBJ1-1 and V is TRBV4-3, with D hard to call. With 1 base removed from V and 0 bases from J, the gap between germline ends came to 21 bases. CDR1 and CDR2 (germline): LGHNA, YSLEER. The CDR3 consists of 19 residues. CDR3 region: CASSQATPPGFLVNTEAFF. Written as DNA, the CDR3 is TGCGCCAGCAGCCAAGCAACCCCTCCCGGGTTCCTCGTGAACACTGAAGCTTTCTTT.

The genes are TRBV6-6 and TRBJ2-1; D could derive from TRBD1 or TRBD2 (5 bases each). V lost 6 bases and J lost 7, with 16 bases in between. CDR3 length equals 14 residues. Germline CDR1 and CDR2: MNHNY and SVGAGI (reference sequence). In nucleotides, the CDR3 is TGTGCCAGCAGCGAGGCCTGGGGGATGAATGAGCAGTTCTTC. It specifies CASSEAWGMNEQFF.

This rearrangement joins TRBV19 to TRBJ2-1; 11 bases fit TRBD2. Trimming removed 6 bases from V and 2 bases from J; junction bases left unmatched: 0. Germline V gives CDR1 LNHDA, CDR2 SQIVND (reference sequence). CDR3 length: 14 amino acids. The CDR3 region is CASRTSGAYNEQFF. As DNA, the CDR3 is TGTGCCAGTAGGACTAGCGGGGCCTACAATGAGCAGTTCTTC.

This chain's CDR3 is CASSTPGGEDTEAFF. In nucleotides, the CDR3 is TGTGCCAGCAGCACCCCAGGGGGCGAGGACACTGAAGCTTTCTTT. J is TRBJ1-1 and V is TRBV7-2; 8 nucleotides match TRBD1. The CDR3 length is 15 residues. Germline V CDR1 and CDR2: SGHTA, FQGNSA. V gave up 5 bases and J gave up 3 bases; unmatched junction bases: 8.

This clone was counted a few times. J is TRBJ2-7 and V is TRBV5-5, with D perhaps TRBD1 or TRBD2 (5 bases each). The CDR3 is made up of 15 amino acids. Germline V gene lookup returns CDR1 SGHKS and CDR2 YYEKEE (reference sequence). The V end was cut by 1 base, the J end by 3 bases, with 14 bases between. The CDR3 reads CASSLPQGVSYEQYF. CDR3 DNA sequence: TGTGCCAGCAGCTTGCCGCAGGGAGTCAGCTACGAGCAGTACTTC.

This clone was counted only a few times. The chain couples TRBV29-1 to TRBJ1-1, with 8 bases matching TRBD1. J gave up 1 base and V 6 bases, and 10 bases lay outside the gene matches. CDR3 length equals 15 residues. Germline lookup yields CDR1 SQVTM and CDR2 ANQGSEA. The DNA for the CDR3 is TGCAGCGTGGCTATGACAGGGGTGAAGAACACTGAAGCTTTCTTT. This encodes CSVAMTGVKNTEAFF.

In its sample, this clone was seen a few times. The chain carries TRBV6-5 and TRBJ2-7; the match to TRBD1 covers 10 bases. The V gene end was trimmed by 2 bases and the J gene end by 7 bases; junction bases not matched to a gene: 11. Germline loops: CDR1 MNHEY, CDR2 SVGAGI. The CDR3 is 16 amino acids. The CDR3 nucleotides read TGTGCCAGCAGTTACGTACCCGACAGGGGGCTCCTTGAGCAGTACTTC. It codes for CASSYVPDRGLLEQYF.

This clone was counted a few times. The rearrangement links TRBV7-9 to TRBJ2-7; perhaps D is TRBD1 or TRBD2 (5 bases each). This CDR3 is 17 amino acids long. Trimming cost V 4 bases and J 4 bases, with 23 bases left between them. Germline V gene lookup returns CDR1 SEHNR and CDR2 FQNEAQ (reference sequence). In nucleotides, the CDR3 is TGTGCCAGCAGCTCCCTAGACAGCCTCTGGGGGTATTACGAGCAGTACTTC. Protein sequence: CASSSLDSLWGYYEQYF.

This clone showed up just a few times. This chain uses TRBV10-3 with TRBJ2-3; 7 bases are shared with TRBD2. After removal of 2 bases from V and 3 bases from J, the junction contained 2 bases not matched to a gene. The CDR3 has 14 residues. The V gene's germline CDR1 is ENHRY and CDR2 SYGVKD. The CDR3 coding sequence is TGTGCCATCAGTGAGACCGGGGGGACAGATACGCAGTATTTT. It encodes CAISETGGTDTQYF.

The CDR3 protein is CASSNPDRNTGELFF. The CDR3 DNA reads TGTGCCAGCAGTAATCCCGACAGGAACACCGGGGAGCTGTTTTTT. The V call is TRBV6-5, the J call TRBJ2-2; a weak D match, TRBD1 (5 bases). This CDR3 region has 15 residues. CDR1 is MNHEY, CDR2 SVGAGI, per germline. V was shortened by 5 bases and J by 1 base, with 11 bases between the two germline ends.

The J gene is TRBJ1-5, the V gene TRBV6-5, with 7 bases that match TRBD1. The junction had 5 bases not matched to a gene; V was cut back by 5 bases and J by 4 bases. Germline V gene lookup returns CDR1 MNHEY and CDR2 SVGAGI. This CDR3 has 14 residues. The CDR3 protein is CASSGDRVNQPQHF. The CDR3 DNA reads as TGTGCCAGCAGTGGAGACAGGGTAAATCAGCCCCAGCATTTT.

This clone was detected once. The chain recombines TRBV4-3 with TRBJ2-7; either TRBD1 or TRBD2 may supply D (5 bases each). Trimming left V 0 bases short and J 6 bases short, with 9 bases between. Germline CDR1 LGHNA, CDR2 YSLEER. The CDR3 has 13 residues. The CDR3 here is CASSQESGSEQYF. In DNA form, the CDR3 reads TGCGCCAGCAGCCAAGAGTCAGGGAGCGAGCAGTACTTC.

The chain combines TRBV27 with TRBJ1-4; D not certain. Per the germline V gene, CDR1 is MNHEY and CDR2 is SMNVEV (reference sequence). This CDR3 is 14 amino acids long. V lost 6 bases to trimming and J lost 5 bases, with 13 bases between them. In DNA form, the CDR3 reads TGTGCCAGCAGATTGGGCCCCTTCAATGAAAAACTGTTTTTT. The encoded protein is CASRLGPFNEKLFF.

J is TRBJ2-1 and V is TRBV27, with 8 positions matching TRBD2. Losses at the gene ends were 4 bases for V and 4 bases for J; bases not matched to a gene: 9. Germline V gene data show CDR1 as MNHEY and CDR2 as SMNVEV (reference sequence). The length of the CDR3 is 16 residues. CDR3 loop: CASSSPLAGPYNEQFF. CDR3 sequence (DNA): TGTGCCAGCAGTTCCCCTTTAGCGGGGCCGTACAATGAGCAGTTCTTC.

This chain links TRBV30 with TRBJ2-5; a weak D match, TRBD1 (6 bases). Trimming removed 0 bases at V and 5 bases at J, with 13 bases between. The CDR3 loop spans 14 amino acids. Per the germline V gene, CDR1 is GTSNPN and CDR2 is SVGIG (reference sequence). The CDR3 sequence: CAWSVTGSQETQYF. CDR3 coding DNA: TGTGCCTGGAGTGTAACAGGGTCACAGGAGACCCAGTACTTC.

CDR3: CASSESGAIYSPLHF. As DNA, the CDR3 is TGTGCCAGCAGTGAAAGCGGGGCGATCTATTCACCCCTCCACTTT. V is TRBV2 and J is TRBJ1-6; tentatively, D is TRBD1 (5 bases). Trimming left V 2 bases short and J 8 bases short, with 13 bases between. The CDR3 runs 15 residues. CDR1 is SNHLY and CDR2 is FYNNEI in the germline V gene.

The CDR3 DNA sequence: TGTGCCAGCAGTTTATCAGCGGGGTTCACTGAAGCTTTCTTT. Its translation is CASSLSAGFTEAFF. The chain is built from TRBV27 and TRBJ1-1; no reliable D call. This CDR3 region has 14 residues. V lost 0 bases, J lost 4 bases, and 9 bases lay in between. Germline-derived CDR1 and CDR2 are MNHEY and SMNVEV (reference sequence).

This clone was recorded a few times. The J gene is TRBJ1-3, the V gene TRBV5-5; D perhaps matches TRBD1 (5 bases). V lost 0 bases and J lost 8, with 9 bases in between. The germline V gene has CDR1 SGHKS and CDR2 YYEKEE (reference sequence). This CDR3 has 13 residues. CDR3 sequence: CASSLDDSYTIYF. The CDR3 DNA is TGTGCCAGCAGCTTGGACGACAGCTACACCATATATTTT.

This chain connects TRBV5-6 to TRBJ1-1; possible D gene TRBD1, 5 bases. The CDR3 loop spans 14 amino acids. V was clipped by 0 bases and J by 6 bases, with 12 bases between them. Germline CDR1 is SGHDT and CDR2 is YYEEEE. The CDR3 loop is CASSLGGTVAEAFF. In DNA form, the CDR3 reads TGTGCCAGCAGCTTGGGGGGGACGGTCGCTGAAGCTTTCTTT.